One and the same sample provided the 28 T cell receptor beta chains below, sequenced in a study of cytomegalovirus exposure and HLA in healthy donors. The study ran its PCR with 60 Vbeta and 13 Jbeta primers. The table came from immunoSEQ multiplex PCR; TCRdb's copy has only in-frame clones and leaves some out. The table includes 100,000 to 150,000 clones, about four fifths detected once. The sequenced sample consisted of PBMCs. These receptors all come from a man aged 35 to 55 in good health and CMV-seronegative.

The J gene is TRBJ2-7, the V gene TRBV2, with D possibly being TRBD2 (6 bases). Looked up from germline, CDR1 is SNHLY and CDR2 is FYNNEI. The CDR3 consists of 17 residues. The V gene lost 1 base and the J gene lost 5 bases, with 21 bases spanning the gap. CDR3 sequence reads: CASSEGGVFGVGHEQYF. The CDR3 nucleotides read TGTGCCAGCAGTGAAGGGGGGGTTTTTGGTGTGGGACACGAGCAGTACTTC.

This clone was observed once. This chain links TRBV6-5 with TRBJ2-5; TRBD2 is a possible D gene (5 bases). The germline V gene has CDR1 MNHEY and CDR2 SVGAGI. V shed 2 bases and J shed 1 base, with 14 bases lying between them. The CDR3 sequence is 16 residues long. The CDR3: CASSYRSNGLQETQYF. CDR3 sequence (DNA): TGTGCCAGCAGTTACCGATCGAATGGACTCCAAGAGACCCAGTACTTC.

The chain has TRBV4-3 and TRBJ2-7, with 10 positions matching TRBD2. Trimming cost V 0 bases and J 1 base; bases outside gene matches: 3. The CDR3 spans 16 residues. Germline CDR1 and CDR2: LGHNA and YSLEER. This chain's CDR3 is CASSQDRTSGSYEQYF. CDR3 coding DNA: TGCGCCAGCAGCCAAGATCGGACTAGCGGATCCTACGAGCAGTACTTC.

CDR3 region: CASSWTSGGLSTDTQYF. In nucleotides, the CDR3 is TGTGCCAGCAGCTGGACTAGCGGGGGGCTTAGCACAGATACGCAGTATTTT. The chain uses TRBV5-6 and TRBJ2-3; 14 bases fit TRBD2. V was clipped by 3 bases and J by 0 bases; unmatched bases: 3. The CDR3 totals 17 residues. Germline loops: CDR1 SGHDT, CDR2 YYEEEE.

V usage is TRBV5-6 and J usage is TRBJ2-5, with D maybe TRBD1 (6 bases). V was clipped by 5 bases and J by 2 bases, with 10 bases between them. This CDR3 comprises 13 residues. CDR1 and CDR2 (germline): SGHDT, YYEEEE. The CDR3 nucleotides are TGTGCCAGCAGGGACAGCGTTCAAGAGACCCAGTACTTC. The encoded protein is CASRDSVQETQYF.

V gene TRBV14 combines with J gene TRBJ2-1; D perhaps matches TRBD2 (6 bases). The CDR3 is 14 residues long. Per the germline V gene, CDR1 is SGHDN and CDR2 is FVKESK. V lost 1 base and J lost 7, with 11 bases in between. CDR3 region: CASSQVSGRNEQFF. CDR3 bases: TGTGCCAGCAGCCAAGTGTCAGGGAGGAATGAGCAGTTCTTC.

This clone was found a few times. CDR3 in amino acids: CASTLQGGPLYEQYF. Written as DNA, the CDR3 is TGTGCCAGCACCCTACAGGGGGGGCCCCTCTACGAGCAGTACTTC. The chain carries TRBV28 and TRBJ2-7, with D maybe TRBD1 (8 bases). V was shortened by 7 bases and J by 3 bases, with 19 bases between the two germline ends. Germline CDR1 is MDHEN and CDR2 is SYDVKM. The CDR3 loop spans 15 amino acids.

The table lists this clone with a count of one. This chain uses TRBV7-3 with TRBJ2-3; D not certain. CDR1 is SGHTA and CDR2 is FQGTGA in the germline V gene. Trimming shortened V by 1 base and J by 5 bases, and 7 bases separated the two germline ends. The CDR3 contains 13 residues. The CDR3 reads CASSLRERDTQYF. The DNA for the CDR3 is TGTGCCAGCAGCTTAAGAGAAAGAGATACGCAGTATTTT.

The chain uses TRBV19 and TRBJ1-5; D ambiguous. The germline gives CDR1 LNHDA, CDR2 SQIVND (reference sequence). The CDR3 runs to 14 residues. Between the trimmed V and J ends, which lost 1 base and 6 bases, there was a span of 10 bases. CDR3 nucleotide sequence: TGTGCCAGTAGTATAGGGGGAGGAACTCAGCCCCAGCATTTT. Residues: CASSIGGGTQPQHF.

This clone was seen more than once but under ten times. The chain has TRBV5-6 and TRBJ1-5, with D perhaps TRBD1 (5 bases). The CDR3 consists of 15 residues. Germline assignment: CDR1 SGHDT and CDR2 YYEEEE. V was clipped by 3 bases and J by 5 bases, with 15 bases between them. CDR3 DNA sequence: TGTGCCAGCAGCTCCCTACAGGCGACTCATCAGCCCCAGCATTTT. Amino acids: CASSSLQATHQPQHF.

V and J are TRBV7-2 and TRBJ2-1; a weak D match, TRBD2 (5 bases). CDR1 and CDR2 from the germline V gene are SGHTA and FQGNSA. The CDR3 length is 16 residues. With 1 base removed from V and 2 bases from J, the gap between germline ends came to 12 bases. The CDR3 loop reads CASSLEVWRTYNEQFF. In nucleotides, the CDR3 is TGTGCCAGCAGCTTAGAGGTTTGGAGGACCTACAATGAGCAGTTCTTC.

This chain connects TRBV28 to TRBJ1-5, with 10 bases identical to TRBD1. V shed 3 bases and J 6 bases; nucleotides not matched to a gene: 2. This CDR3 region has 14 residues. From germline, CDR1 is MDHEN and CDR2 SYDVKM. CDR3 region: CASSLTGGSQPQHF. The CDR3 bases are TGTGCCAGCAGTTTGACAGGGGGCTCTCAGCCCCAGCATTTT.

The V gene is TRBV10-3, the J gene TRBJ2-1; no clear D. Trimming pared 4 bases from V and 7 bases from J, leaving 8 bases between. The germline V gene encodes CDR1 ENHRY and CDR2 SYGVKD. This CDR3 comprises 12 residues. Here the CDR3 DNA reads TGTGCCATCAGTGGTCAGGCGAATGAGCAGTTCTTC. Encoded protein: CAISGQANEQFF.

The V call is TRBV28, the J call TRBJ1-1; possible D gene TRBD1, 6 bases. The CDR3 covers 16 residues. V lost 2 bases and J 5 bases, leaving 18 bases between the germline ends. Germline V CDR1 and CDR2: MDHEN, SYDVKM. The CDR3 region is CASSLIRGAGGTEAFF. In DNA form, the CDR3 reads TGTGCCAGCAGTTTAATCCGGGGGGCGGGTGGTACTGAAGCTTTCTTT.

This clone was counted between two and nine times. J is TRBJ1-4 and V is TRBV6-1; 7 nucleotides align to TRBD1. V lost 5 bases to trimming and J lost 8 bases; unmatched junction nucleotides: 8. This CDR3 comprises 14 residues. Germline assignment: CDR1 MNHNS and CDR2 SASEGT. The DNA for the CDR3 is TGTGCCAGCAGTAACAGGGGTATTCGGGAAAAACTGTTTTTT. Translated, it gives CASSNRGIREKLFF.

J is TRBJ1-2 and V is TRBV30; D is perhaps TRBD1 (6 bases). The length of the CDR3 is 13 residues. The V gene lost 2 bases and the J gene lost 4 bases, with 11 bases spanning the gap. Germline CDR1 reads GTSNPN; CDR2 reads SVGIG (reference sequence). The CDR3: CAWSKQGPYGYTF. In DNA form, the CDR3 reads TGTGCCTGGAGTAAACAGGGTCCCTATGGCTACACCTTC.

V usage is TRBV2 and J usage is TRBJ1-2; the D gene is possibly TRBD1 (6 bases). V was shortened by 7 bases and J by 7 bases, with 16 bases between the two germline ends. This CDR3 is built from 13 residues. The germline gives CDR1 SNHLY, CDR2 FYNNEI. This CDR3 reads CASKQGPPSGYTF. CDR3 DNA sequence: TGTGCCAGCAAGCAGGGGCCACCCTCTGGCTACACCTTC.

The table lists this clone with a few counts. The CDR3 sequence: CASSQDAMTGDRQYF. The CDR3 DNA reads as TGCGCCAGCAGCCAAGATGCGATGACGGGGGACAGGCAGTACTTC. The chain uses TRBV4-3 and TRBJ2-7, with TRBD1 as a possible D gene (7 bases). This CDR3 region has 15 residues. The V end lost 0 bases, the J end lost 9 bases, and 18 bases lay between the germline ends. CDR1 is LGHNA and CDR2 is YSLEER in the germline V gene.

Here the CDR3 DNA reads TGCGCCAGCAGCCAAGACGGGATGGCGACGAGGAACATTCAGTACTTC. Protein product: CASSQDGMATRNIQYF. The chain combines TRBV4-3 with TRBJ2-4; D possibly corresponds to TRBD2 (5 bases). V was cut by 0 bases and J by 7 bases, with 16 bases left in between. Germline V gene sequence: CDR1 LGHNA, CDR2 YSLEER. The CDR3 totals 16 residues.

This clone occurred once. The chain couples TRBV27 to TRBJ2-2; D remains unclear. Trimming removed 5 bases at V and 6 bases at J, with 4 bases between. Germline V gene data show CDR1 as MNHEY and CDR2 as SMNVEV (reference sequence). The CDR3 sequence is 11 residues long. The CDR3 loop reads CASSRAGELFF. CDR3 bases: TGTGCCAGCAGTCGAGCCGGGGAGCTGTTTTTT.

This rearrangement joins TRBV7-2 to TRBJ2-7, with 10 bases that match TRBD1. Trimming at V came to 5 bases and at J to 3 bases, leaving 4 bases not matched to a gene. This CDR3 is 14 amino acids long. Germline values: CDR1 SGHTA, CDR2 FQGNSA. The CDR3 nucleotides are TGTGCCAGCAGCATCGGGACAGGGGACTACGAGCAGTACTTC. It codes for CASSIGTGDYEQYF.

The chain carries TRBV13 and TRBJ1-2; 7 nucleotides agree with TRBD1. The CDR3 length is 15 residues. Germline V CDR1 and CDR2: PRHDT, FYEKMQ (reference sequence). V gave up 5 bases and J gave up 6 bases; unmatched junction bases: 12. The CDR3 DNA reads TGTGCCAGCAGCCCAAAGGGTGGACAGGCCCATGGCTACACCTTC. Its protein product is CASSPKGGQAHGYTF.

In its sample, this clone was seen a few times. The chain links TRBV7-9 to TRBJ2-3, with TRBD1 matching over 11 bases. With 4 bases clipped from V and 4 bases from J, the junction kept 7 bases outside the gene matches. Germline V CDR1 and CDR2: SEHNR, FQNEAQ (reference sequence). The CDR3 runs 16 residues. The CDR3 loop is CASSSGQGARADTQYF. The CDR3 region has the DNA TGTGCCAGCAGCTCAGGACAGGGGGCGCGGGCAGATACGCAGTATTTT.

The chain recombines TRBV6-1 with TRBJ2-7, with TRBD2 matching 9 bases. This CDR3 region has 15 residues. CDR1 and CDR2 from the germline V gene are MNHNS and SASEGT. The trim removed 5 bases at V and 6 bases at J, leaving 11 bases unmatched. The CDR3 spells CASSTIAGELSEQYV. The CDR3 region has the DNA TGTGCCAGCAGTACCATAGCGGGGGAATTATCCGAGCAGTACGTC.

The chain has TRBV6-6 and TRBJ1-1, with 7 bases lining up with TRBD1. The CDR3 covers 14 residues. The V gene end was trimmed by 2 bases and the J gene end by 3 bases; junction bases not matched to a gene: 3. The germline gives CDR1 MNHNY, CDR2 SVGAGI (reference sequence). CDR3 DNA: TGTGCCAGCAGTTACGAGGGACAGTACACTGAAGCTTTCTTT. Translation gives CASSYEGQYTEAFF.

The CDR3 loop reads CASSQDAGLSTGELFF. The CDR3 coding sequence is TGCGCCAGCAGCCAAGATGCGGGGCTAAGCACCGGGGAGCTGTTTTTT. V usage is TRBV4-1 and J usage is TRBJ2-2; D possibly corresponds to TRBD2 (6 bases). This CDR3 has 16 amino acids. V lost 0 bases and J lost 4, with 12 bases in between. From germline, CDR1 is MGHRA and CDR2 YSYEKL.

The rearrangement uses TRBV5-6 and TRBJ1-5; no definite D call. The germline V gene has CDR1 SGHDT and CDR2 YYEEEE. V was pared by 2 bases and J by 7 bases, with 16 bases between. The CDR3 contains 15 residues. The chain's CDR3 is CASSFGGKMGQPQHF. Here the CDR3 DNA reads TGTGCCAGCAGCTTCGGAGGGAAAATGGGACAGCCCCAGCATTTT.

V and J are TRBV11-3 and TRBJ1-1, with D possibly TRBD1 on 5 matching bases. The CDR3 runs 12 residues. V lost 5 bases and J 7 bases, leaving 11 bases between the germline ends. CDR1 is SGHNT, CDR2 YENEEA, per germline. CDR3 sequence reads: CASSTRDSEAFF. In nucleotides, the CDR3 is TGTGCCAGCAGCACGCGCGACAGTGAAGCTTTCTTT. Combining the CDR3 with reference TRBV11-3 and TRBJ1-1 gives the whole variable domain EAGVVQSPRYKIIEKKQPVAFWCNPISGHNTLYWYLQNLGQGPELLIRYENEEAVDDSQLPKDRFSAERLKGVDSTLKIQPAELGDSAVYLCASSTRDSEAFFGQGTRLTVV.